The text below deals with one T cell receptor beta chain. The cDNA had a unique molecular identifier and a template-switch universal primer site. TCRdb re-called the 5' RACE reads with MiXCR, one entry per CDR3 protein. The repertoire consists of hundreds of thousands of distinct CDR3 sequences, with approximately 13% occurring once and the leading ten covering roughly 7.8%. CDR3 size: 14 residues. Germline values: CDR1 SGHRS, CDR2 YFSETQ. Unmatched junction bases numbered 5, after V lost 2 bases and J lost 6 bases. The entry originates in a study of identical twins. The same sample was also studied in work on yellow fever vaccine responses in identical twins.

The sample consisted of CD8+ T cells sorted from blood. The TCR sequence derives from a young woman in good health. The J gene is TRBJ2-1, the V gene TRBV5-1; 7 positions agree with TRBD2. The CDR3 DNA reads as TGCGCCAGCAGCTTAGAGGGAGGGTCCAATGAGCAGTTCTTC. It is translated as CASSLEGGSNEQFF. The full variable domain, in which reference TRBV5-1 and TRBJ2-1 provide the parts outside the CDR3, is KAGVTQTPRYLIKTRGQQVTLSCSPISGHRSVSWYQQTPGQGLQFLFEYFSETQRNKGNFPGRFSGRQFSNSRSEMNVSTLELGDSALYLCASSLEGGSNEQFFGPGTRLTVL.